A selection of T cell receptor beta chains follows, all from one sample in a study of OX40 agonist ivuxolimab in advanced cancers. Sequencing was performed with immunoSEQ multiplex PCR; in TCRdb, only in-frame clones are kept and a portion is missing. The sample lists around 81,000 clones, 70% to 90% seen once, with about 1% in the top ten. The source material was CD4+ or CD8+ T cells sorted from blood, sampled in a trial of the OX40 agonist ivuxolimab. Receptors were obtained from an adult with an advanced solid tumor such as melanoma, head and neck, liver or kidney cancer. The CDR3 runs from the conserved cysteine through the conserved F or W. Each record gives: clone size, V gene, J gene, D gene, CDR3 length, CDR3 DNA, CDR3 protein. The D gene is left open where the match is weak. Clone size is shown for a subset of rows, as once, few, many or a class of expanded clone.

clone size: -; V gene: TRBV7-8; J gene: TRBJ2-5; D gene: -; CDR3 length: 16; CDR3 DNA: TGTGCCAGCAGCTTACGGACTACCGTCAACCAAGAGACCCAGTACTTC; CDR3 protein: CASSLRTTVNQETQYF
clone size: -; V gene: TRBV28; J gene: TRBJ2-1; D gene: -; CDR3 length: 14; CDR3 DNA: TGTGCCAGCAGGAACCTTACTAGGGGCTATGAGCAGTTCTTC; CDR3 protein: CASRNLTRGYEQFF
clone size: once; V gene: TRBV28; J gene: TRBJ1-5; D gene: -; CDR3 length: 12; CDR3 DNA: TGTGCCAGCAGAACCACGACCCAGCCCCAGCATTTT; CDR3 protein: CASRTTTQPQHF
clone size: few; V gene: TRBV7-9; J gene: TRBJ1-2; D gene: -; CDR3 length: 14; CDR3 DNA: TGTGCCAGCGAATTCTTCTCTACTTCCTATGGCTACACCTTC; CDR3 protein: CASEFFSTSYGYTF
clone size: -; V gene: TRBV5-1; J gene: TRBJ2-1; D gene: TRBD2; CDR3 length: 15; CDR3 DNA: TGCGCCAGCAGCTTGGGTAGCGGGAGGGGCAATGAGCAGTTCTTC; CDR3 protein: CASSLGSGRGNEQFF
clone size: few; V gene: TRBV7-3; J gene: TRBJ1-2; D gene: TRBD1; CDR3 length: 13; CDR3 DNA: TGTGCCAGCAGCTTATCAGGGGGTGATGGCTACACCTTC; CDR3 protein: CASSLSGGDGYTF
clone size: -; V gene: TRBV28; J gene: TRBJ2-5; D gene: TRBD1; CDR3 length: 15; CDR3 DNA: TGTGCCAGCAGTTCTTCCGGGACAGGAAGGGAGACCCAGTACTTC; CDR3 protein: CASSSSGTGRETQYF
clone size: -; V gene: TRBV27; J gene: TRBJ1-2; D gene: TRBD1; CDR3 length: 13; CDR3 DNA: TGTGCCAGCACCCGACAGGGTTCCGGCGGCTACACCTTC; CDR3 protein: CASTRQGSGGYTF
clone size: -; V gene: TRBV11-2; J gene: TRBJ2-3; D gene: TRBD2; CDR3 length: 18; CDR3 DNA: TGTGCCAGCAGCTTAGGGGACGGACTAGCGGGATCCACAGATACGCAGTATTTT; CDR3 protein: CASSLGDGLAGSTDTQYF
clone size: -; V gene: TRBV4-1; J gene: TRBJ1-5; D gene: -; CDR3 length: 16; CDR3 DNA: TGCGCCAGCAGCCCTGGTAGGGCGGGGGGGAATCAGCCCCAGCATTTT; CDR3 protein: CASSPGRAGGNQPQHF
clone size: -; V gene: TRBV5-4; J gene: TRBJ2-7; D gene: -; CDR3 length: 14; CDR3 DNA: TGTGCCATCGAAAGCGGGCACTCCTCCTACGAGCAGTACTTC; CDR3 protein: CAIESGHSSYEQYF
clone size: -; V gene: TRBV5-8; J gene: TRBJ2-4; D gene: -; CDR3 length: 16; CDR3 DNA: TGTGCCAGCACCTCCTCAAAACGAGTTACCAAAAACATTCAGTACTTC; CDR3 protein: CASTSSKRVTKNIQYF
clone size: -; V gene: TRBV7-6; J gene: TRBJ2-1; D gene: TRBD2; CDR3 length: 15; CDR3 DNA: TGTGCCAGCAGCAATAGCGCGGGAGTGGCCAATGAGCAGTTCTTC; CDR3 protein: CASSNSAGVANEQFF
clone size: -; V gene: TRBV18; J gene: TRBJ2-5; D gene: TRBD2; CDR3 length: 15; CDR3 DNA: TGTGCCAGCTCAATGGGGACTAGCGGGAAGGAGACCCAGTACTTC; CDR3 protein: CASSMGTSGKETQYF
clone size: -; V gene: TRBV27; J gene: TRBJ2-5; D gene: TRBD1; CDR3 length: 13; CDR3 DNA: TGTGCCAGCAGTTTAACAGGGGGAGAGACCCAGTACTTC; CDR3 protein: CASSLTGGETQYF
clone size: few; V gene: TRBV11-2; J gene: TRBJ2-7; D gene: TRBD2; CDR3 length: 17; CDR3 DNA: TGTGCCAGCAGCTTAGATGGGACTAGCGGGAGGGAGGTCGAGCAGTACTTC; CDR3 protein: CASSLDGTSGREVEQYF
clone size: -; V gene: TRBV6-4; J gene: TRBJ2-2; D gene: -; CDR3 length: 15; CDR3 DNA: TGTGCCAGCAGTGACGAGGGGGGCCGACCCGGGGAGCTGTTTTTT; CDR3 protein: CASSDEGGRPGELFF
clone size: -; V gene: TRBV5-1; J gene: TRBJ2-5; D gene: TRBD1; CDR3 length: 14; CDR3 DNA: TGCGCCAGCTCTTGGACAGGGGGCGAAGAGACCCAGTACTTC; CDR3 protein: CASSWTGGEETQYF
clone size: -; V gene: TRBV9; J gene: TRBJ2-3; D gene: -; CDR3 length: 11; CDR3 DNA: TGTGCCAGCAGCGTTAAAGATACGCAGTATTTT; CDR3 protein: CASSVKDTQYF
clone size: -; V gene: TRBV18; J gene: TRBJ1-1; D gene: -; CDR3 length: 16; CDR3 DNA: TGTGCCAGCTCACCCGGGGGCGGGCAGGGGAACACTGAAGCTTTCTTT; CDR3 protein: CASSPGGGQGNTEAFF
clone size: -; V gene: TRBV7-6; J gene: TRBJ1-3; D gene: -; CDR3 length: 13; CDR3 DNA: TGTGCCAGCAGCTTACGGGGTGGAAACACCATATATTTT; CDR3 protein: CASSLRGGNTIYF
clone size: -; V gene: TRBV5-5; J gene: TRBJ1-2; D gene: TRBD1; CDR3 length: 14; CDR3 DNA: TGTGCCAGCAGCTTAACAGGGGAAAACTATGGCTACACCTTC; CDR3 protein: CASSLTGENYGYTF